The 18 T cell receptor beta chains listed next were all sequenced from one sample in a study of post-analysis software for immune sequencing data. Study-wide results and caveats: About 5 TRBV segments were more frequent in patients than controls; TRBV5-6, TRBV5-1 and TRBV20-1 belonged to this group.

Each TCR beta cDNA library carried unique molecular identifiers. TCRdb ran MiXCR on the PCR reads and lists one entry per CDR3 protein. The sample includes almost 700,000 distinct CDR3 sequences, approximately 59% seen only once; the top ten take approximately 11%. No cognate antigen is known for these TCRs. The sample was blood. All receptors derive from a girl between 2 and 10 years old with multiple sclerosis.

This rearrangement joins TRBV12-3 or TRBV12-4 to TRBJ2-1; 9 positions agree with TRBD1. J gave up 16 bases and V 4 bases, and 17 bases lay outside the gene matches. This CDR3 has 15 amino acids. The chain's CDR3 is CASSSWGQGRTEAFF. DNA of the CDR3: TGTGCCAGCAGTTCTTGGGGACAGGGAAGGACTGAAGCTTTCTTC.

The chain uses TRBV18 and TRBJ2-5; D might be TRBD1 or TRBD2, each matching 5 bases. Trimming took off 6 bases at V and 5 bases at J, with 13 bases between the two ends. The CDR3 extends over 13 amino acids. From germline, CDR1 is KGHSH and CDR2 LQKENI. CDR3 in DNA: TGTGCCAGCTCCCCAGGGTCGGGGGAGACCCAGTACTTC. Its translation is CASSPGSGETQYF.

The V gene is TRBV27, the J gene TRBJ2-3; D may be TRBD1 (6 bases). Germline values: CDR1 MNHEY, CDR2 SMNVEV (reference sequence). V gave up 9 bases and J gave up 0 bases, with 16 bases separating them. CDR3 length equals 15 residues. This chain's CDR3 is CASPPRGKSTDTQYF. In DNA form, the CDR3 reads TGTGCCAGTCCCCCGAGGGGGAAAAGCACAGATACGCAGTATTTT.

This clonotype has just one count. The chain carries TRBV5-6 and TRBJ2-7, with D perhaps matching TRBD1 (5 bases). The germline V gene encodes CDR1 SGHDT and CDR2 YYEEEE. The CDR3 covers 13 residues. Trimming stripped 4 bases from V and 9 bases from J, with 17 bases between. The CDR3, as DNA: TGTGCCAGCAGCAAGAGCCAGGGTGACGGGCAGTACTTC. It is translated as CASSKSQGDGQYF.

This chain uses TRBV20-1 with TRBJ2-1; possible D gene TRBD2, 7 bases. The CDR3 consists of 16 residues. From germline, CDR1 is DFQATT and CDR2 SNEGSKA (reference sequence). V shed 2 bases and J shed 6 bases, with 20 bases lying between them. CDR3: CSARLSVGGPLNEQFF. The CDR3 coding sequence is TGCAGTGCTAGACTCTCCGTGGGGGGGCCTCTCAATGAGCAGTTCTTC.

This clonotype has more than one count but fewer than ten. V is TRBV12-3 or TRBV12-4 and J is TRBJ2-5; D unresolved. The V and J ends lost 3 bases and 2 bases respectively, with 7 bases between them. This CDR3 is 13 amino acids long. The CDR3 spells CASSFWQQETQYF. The CDR3, as DNA: TGTGCCAGCAGTTTTTGGCAGCAAGAGACCCAGTACTTC.

The table lists this clonotype with a count of one. CDR3 bases: TGCAGTGCTAGAGATCTAGCGGGGGGGCCGTACGACGGTGAGCAGTTCTTC. Its protein product is CSARDLAGGPYDGEQFF. V usage is TRBV20-1 and J usage is TRBJ2-1, with 12 bases lining up with TRBD2. The V gene end was trimmed by 0 bases and the J gene end by 9 bases; junction bases not matched to a gene: 12. This CDR3 spans 17 amino acids. Germline-derived CDR1 and CDR2 are DFQATT and SNEGSKA (reference sequence).

The V call is TRBV5-1, the J call TRBJ2-1; 8 nucleotides line up with TRBD1. Germline assignment: CDR1 SGHRS and CDR2 YFSETQ. The CDR3 runs 14 residues. V trimming: 2 bases; J trimming: 10 bases; junction bases outside the gene matches: 8. CDR3 DNA sequence: TGCGCCAGCAGCTTCAGTCAGGGGGCCGGCGAGCAGTTCTTC. Encoded protein: CASSFSQGAGEQFF.

Note on this clonotype: A junction end diverges from the germline sequence, so it may reflect a read error. The gene calls are TRBV10-3 and TRBJ2-3, with D possibly being TRBD2 (5 bases). From germline, CDR1 is ENHRY and CDR2 SYGVKD. The CDR3 runs to 17 residues. CDR3 nucleotides: TGTGCCATCAGTGAGGGGTCCCGGAGGATTAGCACAGATATGCAGTATTTT. It encodes CAISEGSRRISTDMQYF.

Details on this clonotype: This may stem from a read error, because a much larger clone lies one nucleotide away. V and J are TRBV7-2 and TRBJ2-7; a possible D gene is TRBD1 (6 bases). Near its end, the DNA agrees better with TRBJ2-4, so the J call may be wrong. Per the germline V gene, CDR1 is SGHTA and CDR2 is FQGNSA. The CDR3 extends over 15 amino acids. The chain's CDR3 is CASSLGVGGRNIQYF. The CDR3 region has the DNA TGTGCCAGCAGCTTAGGAGTTGGGGGCAGGAACATTCAGTACTTC.

This chain links TRBV12-3 or TRBV12-4 with TRBJ1-5; D remains unclear. The CDR3 has 14 amino acids. V lost 6 bases and J 0 bases, leaving 9 bases between the germline ends. The CDR3 nucleotides read TGTGCCAGCAGCGAGATGTATAGCAATCAGCCCCAGCATTTT. Protein: CASSEMYSNQPQHF.

J is TRBJ1-2 and V is TRBV7-9, with D maybe TRBD1 (6 bases). V was clipped by 5 bases and J by 8 bases, with 24 bases between them. This CDR3 has 16 residues. The germline gives CDR1 SEHNR, CDR2 FQNEAQ (reference sequence). CDR3 sequence reads: CASSPGAQGGFKGYTF. DNA of the CDR3: TGTGCCAGCAGCCCAGGGGCACAGGGTGGATTCAAGGGCTACACCTTC.

This clonotype came up a few times. The chain uses TRBV6-6 and TRBJ1-4; weak D call: TRBD1 (6 bases). Germline CDR1 and CDR2: MNHNY and SVGAGI (reference sequence). V was clipped by 5 bases and J by 7 bases, with 14 bases between them. The CDR3 runs to 14 residues. The CDR3 reads CASSPRGAGEKLFF. Written as DNA, the CDR3 is TGTGCCAGCAGTCCCCGGGGGGCAGGTGAAAAACTGTTTTTT.

This rearrangement joins TRBV24-1 to TRBJ2-1; TRBD1 is a possible D gene (5 bases). The CDR3 is 15 residues long. CDR1 is KGHDR, CDR2 SFDVKD, per germline. The germline V and J ends were trimmed by 1 base and 3 bases, with 9 bases remaining between them. CDR3 DNA: TGTGCCACCAGTGATTTAAAAGGGGACTACAATGAGCAGTTCTTC. Residues: CATSDLKGDYNEQFF.

With regard to this clonotype: At one end, the junction sequence differs from germline, possibly due to a read error. This chain uses TRBV7-9 with TRBJ2-6; TRBD1 aligns across 8 bases. Germline CDR1 is SEHNR and CDR2 is FQNEAQ (reference sequence). This CDR3 spans 19 amino acids. Written as DNA, the CDR3 is TGTGCCAACAGCTTACCTCGGACAGGGACAGTTGCTGGGGCCAACGTCCTGACTTTC. This sequence encodes CANSLPRTGTVAGANVLTF.

The chain recombines TRBV10-1 with TRBJ2-7, with TRBD1 as a possible D gene (5 bases). The CDR3 spans 15 residues. Per germline, CDR1 WNHNN and CDR2 SYGVQD (reference sequence). V lost 3 bases, J lost 5 bases, and 17 bases lay in between. The CDR3 sequence: CASSDRTVGPNEQYF. The CDR3 DNA is TGCGCCAGCAGTGACCGGACCGTGGGGCCCAACGAGCAGTACTTC.

V and J are TRBV7-9 and TRBJ1-1; D is possibly TRBD1 (5 bases). Germline V gives CDR1 SEHNR, CDR2 FQNEAQ (reference sequence). Trimming stripped 5 bases from V and 0 bases from J, with 10 bases between. CDR3 size: 14 residues. The CDR3 DNA reads TGTGCCAGCAGCCAGAACAGGATGAACACTGAAGCTTTCTTT. This encodes CASSQNRMNTEAFF.

The rearrangement joins TRBV29-1 to TRBJ2-5, with 7 bases aligning to TRBD1. Germline V lookup: CDR1 SQVTM, CDR2 ANQGSEA. The CDR3 is 12 residues long. Trimming cost V 4 bases and J 2 bases; bases outside gene matches: 1. The CDR3 loop reads CSVGTGQETQYF. In DNA, the CDR3 is TGCAGCGTTGGGACAGGACAAGAGACCCAGTACTTC. Complete variable domain (other parts from reference TRBV29-1 and TRBJ2-5): SAVISQKPSRDICQRGTSLTIQCQVDSQVTMMFWYRQQPGQSLTLIATANQGSEATYESGFVIDKFPISRPNLTFSTLTVSNMSPEDSSIYLCSVGTGQETQYFGPGTRLLVL.